Sequencing of this T cell receptor beta chain was carried out in a study of identical twins (dated by TCRdb to 2015 to 2016). Background on the whole study: To test whether fetal clonotypes persist, this study deep-sequenced TCR alpha and beta repertoires from monozygotic twins, from unrelated adults of various ages, and from cord blood. Replicate twin experiments were performed at different times using different library preparation protocols to rule out contamination. Broad study findings and their caveats: A weaker excess of twin sharing was found in beta out-of-frame sequences because the signal-to-noise ratio was lowered by fewer shared sequences. Invariant T cells such as MAIT and iNKT could partly confound zero-insertion analyses, though diverse VJ usage argued against this for most clonotypes. Because the same donors could not be followed over many years, conclusions were based on cross-sectional statistical analysis. Out-of-frame TCR alpha sequences shared between twins showed an excess of low generation-probability sequences compared with coincidental sharing between unrelated individuals. Out-of-frame TCR alpha sharing in monozygotic twins was systematically underestimated by recombination models, whereas sharing between unrelated individuals was in agreement with the recombination models. Fewer insertions were carried by abundant cord blood beta clonotypes; a weaker similar trend was observed in young adult naive repertoires, while no such trend was observed in memory repertoires.

V loses 5 bases at its end and J loses 2 bases; junction bases beyond the gene matches: 3. Taken from the germline V gene, the CDR1 and CDR2 loops are MNHEY and SVGEGT. Reading from cysteine to phenylalanine, the CDR3 counts 13 amino acids. This entry keeps only the CDR3 DNA: 39 bases, framed from base 1. Turning to this clonotype: The antigen this receptor binds is unknown. One base away there is no much larger clone; base qualities are not given.

Only healthy Caucasian donors were included. Three pairs of female monozygotic twins, all aged about 18 to 29 years, were included in the twin cohort. Positive isolation kits from Invitrogen were used to isolate the CD4+ and CD8+ T cell populations. Libraries were built with 5' RACE. The reads were generated on an Illumina HiSeq 2000. A universal primer binding site was added through template switching, and the final cDNA carried a unique molecular identifier so that TCR cDNA molecules could be counted accurately. Specific primers in the conserved constant-segment region were used to synthesize first-strand cDNA for TCR alpha and beta chains. To control for contamination, every cDNA library was double barcoded, receiving both a SMART-Mk sample barcode and Illumina barcodes. TruSeq adapter sequences and Illumina sample barcodes were added in two successive PCR steps. Sequencing of the TCR alpha and beta cDNA libraries was done on the Illumina HiSeq platform using custom primers. In the paper's pipeline: MiGEC processed the raw reads to extract unique molecular identifiers, while MiXCR was used to determine the CDR3 positions. Recombination models were inferred per individual with the repgenHMM and IGoR tools using an EM algorithm. The analysis of shared clonotypes was done with the tcR package in R, with sharing normalized by the product of cloneset sizes. To study raw recombination without the effects of thymic and clonal selection, out-of-frame nonproductive sequences were analyzed. The public reads were reanalyzed by TCRdb: fastp trimming at Q25, MiXCR alignment, in-frame beta chains only. Entries are consolidated by CDR3 protein sequence, retaining the most common genes and DNA. The V and J calls come from TCRdb's annotation, not from the publication. This sample lists 270,000 or so distinct CDR3 sequences; about 9% were detected once. The ten largest clonotypes hold less than 4% of the sample.

This same sample was also taken into another study, of yellow fever vaccine responses in identical twins. From that second study: The T cell response to vaccination in identical twins was reported by the authors to appear partly convergent and partly personalized. In identical twins, the study followed T cell clones that responded to the vaccine with precision.

This clonotype originated in a young woman in good health. The sample taken for sequencing was CD8+ T cells sorted from blood. Recombination linked TRBV6-2 or TRBV6-3 to TRBJ2-7; 7 junctional bases match TRBD2. The sequence in DNA is TGTGCCAGCAGTGGGACTACCCCCTACGAGCAGTACTTC. Translation gives CASSGTTPYEQYF.